The rows below give T cell receptor beta chains drawn from one sample of a study of neurological immune-mediated disorders. TCRdb called the 5' RACE reads again in MiXCR, with one record for every CDR3 protein. The data hold fewer than 85,000 distinct CDR3 sequences, with around 5% observed a single time. The specimen sequenced was PBMCs. These receptors were taken from a woman aged 70 to 79 with multiple sclerosis. Both conserved end residues are part of each CDR3. D genes are given only for firm matches. For some rows the clone size is stated as once, few or many, or as a class when expanded; others skip it.

TRBV5-5	TRBJ2-2	many	TRBD2	TGTGCCAGCAGCTTGGGGATCGGCGGGAGAGCCACCGGGGAGCTGTTTTTT	CASSLGIGGRATGELFF
TRBV4-3	TRBJ2-2	large	NA	TGCGCCAGCAGCCAAACCCCTCCAGTGTTCGACTCCGCGAACACCGGGGAGCTGTTTTTT	CASSQTPPVFDSANTGELFF
TRBV30	TRBJ2-7	few	TRBD1	TGTGCCGGGGACAGGGGGTCGTACGAGCAGTACTTC	CAGDRGSYEQYF
TRBV12-5	TRBJ2-2	few	TRBD2	TGTGCTAGTGCCATGGGACTAGCGGGAGAAACCGGGGAGCTGTTTTTT	CASAMGLAGETGELFF
TRBV20-1	TRBJ1-1	many	TRBD1	TGCAGTGCTAGAGATAGGGAGGGGGCGTACACTGAAGCTTTCTTT	CSARDREGAYTEAFF
TRBV5-6	TRBJ2-4	many	TRBD1	TGTGCCAGCAGCATGGACAGGGCAGCCAAAAACATTCAGTACTTC	CASSMDRAAKNIQYF
TRBV18	TRBJ2-7	many	TRBD1	TGTGCCAGCTCACCGGACAGGGTAGGGGAGCAGTACTTC	CASSPDRVGEQYF
TRBV6-5	TRBJ2-7	many	NA	TGTGCCAGCACCGCTACTAGCCGGAACTACGAGCAGTACTTC	CASTATSRNYEQYF
TRBV5-6	TRBJ2-7	many	NA	TGTGCCAGCAGCTTGGAAGACGAGCAGTACTTC	CASSLEDEQYF
TRBV12-3/TRBV12-4	TRBJ2-1	many	NA	TGTGCCAGCAGTAGTTTCCGGGGAGAGGATGAGCAGTTCTTC	CASSSFRGEDEQFF
TRBV7-2	TRBJ2-1	many	NA	TGTGCCAGCAGCCGTATGGGGAACAATGAGCAGTTCTTC	CASSRMGNNEQFF
TRBV5-1	TRBJ2-5	many	TRBD1	TGCGCCAGCAGCTTGGGGCTCGACAGGGGCCGAGAGACCCAGTACTTC	CASSLGLDRGRETQYF
TRBV3-1	TRBJ2-5	many	NA	TGTGCCAGCAGCCAATCGGCTGCCCAGTACTTC	CASSQSAAQYF
TRBV7-9	TRBJ2-7	once	TRBD2	TGTGCCAGAAGCTTAGATGGAGCGGGACCGGCCCCCTACGAGCAGTACTTC	CARSLDGAGPAPYEQYF
TRBV20-1	TRBJ1-2	many	NA	TGCAGTGCTAGAGATTGGGAGGGAGGGGTCTTTGGCTACACCTTC	CSARDWEGGVFGYTF
TRBV10-3	TRBJ1-5	many	TRBD1	TGTGCCATGGGGACAGGGGATAGCAATCAGCCCCAGCATTTT	CAMGTGDSNQPQHF
TRBV5-1	TRBJ2-3	many	NA	TGCGCCAGCAGCCTCCGGGACCGGAACACAGATACGCAGTATTTT	CASSLRDRNTDTQYF
TRBV12-3/TRBV12-4	TRBJ1-1	many	TRBD1	TGTGCCAGCAGTTCGCGCCGACAGGGTTCAGCTGAAGCTTTCTTT	CASSSRRQGSAEAFF
TRBV9	TRBJ1-2	many	NA	TGTGCCAGCAGCTTACAGCCGGTCCAGGGAGAGGGCTACACCTTC	CASSLQPVQGEGYTF
TRBV6-5	TRBJ2-7	many	NA	TGTGCCAGCAAGGACTACTCCTACGAGCAGTACTTC	CASKDYSYEQYF
TRBV12-3/TRBV12-4	TRBJ2-2	many	NA	TGTGCCAGCAGCTCCAGGACCCCTGCGACTGGGGAGCTGTTTTTT	CASSSRTPATGELFF
TRBV5-1	TRBJ1-2	many	NA	TGCGCCAGCAGAACAGCGGAGGGCTATGGCTACACCTTC	CASRTAEGYGYTF
TRBV9	TRBJ1-4	many	NA	TGTGCCAGCAGCGTAGCTTCGGGATTAACTAATGAAAAACTGTTTTTT	CASSVASGLTNEKLFF
TRBV5-1	TRBJ2-1	many	NA	TGCGCCAGCAGCTTGGCAACCAACAATGAGCAGTTCTTC	CASSLATNNEQFF
TRBV20-1	TRBJ1-6	many	NA	TGCAGTGCCCCAGGGTACAGCTCCTATAATTCACCCCTCCACTTT	CSAPGYSSYNSPLHF
TRBV12-3/TRBV12-4	TRBJ1-1	many	TRBD1	TGTGCCAGCGGGGACCGGGGACAGGGTGACAAGGGAGCTTTCTTT	CASGDRGQGDKGAFF
TRBV5-1	TRBJ2-1	few	TRBD2	TGCGCCAGCAGTTCACTAGCGGGAGATCATGAGCAGTTCTTC	CASSSLAGDHEQFF
TRBV7-9	TRBJ2-6	many	NA	TGTGCCAGCAGCTTAGGGGCCATCCATGTCTCTGGGGCCAACGTCCTGACTTTC	CASSLGAIHVSGANVLTF
TRBV9	TRBJ1-2	many	NA	TGTGCCAGCAGCGTCACAGGGCTAGAGAACTATGGCTACACCTTC	CASSVTGLENYGYTF
TRBV5-1	TRBJ2-1	few	TRBD1	TGCGCCAGCACCATACAGGGGCCCTCCTACAATGAGCAGTTCTTC	CASTIQGPSYNEQFF
TRBV7-6	TRBJ2-7	many	TRBD1	TGTGCCAGCAGCCCGGGACAGGCCCGAACCTACGAGCAGTACTTC	CASSPGQARTYEQYF
TRBV6-6	TRBJ2-7	many	TRBD1	TGTGCCAGCAGTTACGGGACAGGGGCAGTTGGAAGATTC	CASSYGTGAVGRF
TRBV29-1	TRBJ1-1	NA	TRBD1	TGCAGCGCGGACAGGGATCGTTCGAACACTGAAGCTTTCTTT	CSADRDRSNTEAFF
TRBV5-1	TRBJ2-1	many	TRBD2	TGCGCCAGCAGCCTTAGCGGGAGTCCGACCAATGAGCAGTTCTTC	CASSLSGSPTNEQFF
TRBV6-5	TRBJ1-2	many	TRBD1	TGTGCCAGCAGTTCAGTGACAGGGGGCGACTATGGCTACACCTTC	CASSSVTGGDYGYTF
TRBV7-6	TRBJ2-3	few	NA	TGTGCCAGCAGCTTTTCGCCGACAAGGGCAGATACGCAGTATTTT	CASSFSPTRADTQYF
TRBV20-1	TRBJ2-1	many	NA	TGCAGTGTTGGACCCCACAATGAGCAGTTCTTC	CSVGPHNEQFF
TRBV12-3/TRBV12-4	TRBJ2-7	many	TRBD2	TGTGCCAGCAGTTTGGGGACTAGTCTTAACTACGAGCAGTACTTC	CASSLGTSLNYEQYF
TRBV20-1	TRBJ1-6	many	NA	TGCAGTGCTAGAGATACCGGGACCTCGGCCTATAATTCACCCCTCCACTTT	CSARDTGTSAYNSPLHF
TRBV5-1	TRBJ2-2	many	TRBD2	TGCGCCAGCAGCTCGGGACTAGCGGTGAACACCGGGGAGCTGTTTTTT	CASSSGLAVNTGELFF
TRBV5-1	TRBJ2-1	NA	TRBD2	TGCGCCAGCAGCTCGATTCTACTAGCGGGAATTGGTTATGGGGCTTACGTTGAGCAGTTCTTC	CASSSILLAGIGYGAYVEQFF
TRBV4-1	TRBJ1-1	few	NA	TGCGCCAGCAGCCATCACAGGAAAATGAACACTGAAGCTTTCTTT	CASSHHRKMNTEAFF
TRBV6-6	TRBJ2-1	many	TRBD2	TGTGCCAGCAGCCGACTAGCGGGAGCTATTTCCTACAATGAGCAGTTCTTC	CASSRLAGAISYNEQFF
TRBV12-3/TRBV12-4	TRBJ2-1	many	TRBD2	TGTGCCAGCTGTATGACTAGCGGGAGTGGGGTAAGCAATGAGCAGTTCTTC	CASCMTSGSGVSNEQFF
TRBV15	TRBJ1-1	many	TRBD1	TGTGCCACCAGCAGCCCCGACAGGGGGCCTGAAGCTTTCTTT	CATSSPDRGPEAFF
TRBV10-2	TRBJ2-2	many	TRBD1	TGCGCCAGCAGCCCCGGGACAGGGTACACCGGGGAGCTGTTTTTT	CASSPGTGYTGELFF